Listed here are 2 T cell receptor beta chains from one sample, sequenced in a study of T cells in localized non-small cell lung cancer. Sequencing was performed with immunoSEQ multiplex PCR; in TCRdb, only in-frame clones are kept and a portion is missing. The sample shows over 25,000 clones, 90% of them seen only once. Sequenced here: peripheral blood, sampled before any cancer treatment. All receptors derive from a woman aged 40-70 years with stage I lung adenocarcinoma.

The V call is TRBV6-6, the J call TRBJ1-1, with TRBD1 as a possible D gene (6 bases). Trimming removed 1 base from V and 6 bases from J, with 15 bases in between. Germline CDR1 and CDR2: MNHNY and SVGAGI (reference sequence). The CDR3 spans 15 residues. The CDR3 nucleotides are TGTGCCAGCAGTTACTTCGGGGGGCGAAGGGCTGAAGCTTTCTTT. This translates into CASSYFGGRRAEAFF.

Here the CDR3 reads CASRRQGDTGELFF. DNA of the CDR3: TGTGCCAGCAGGCGACAGGGGGACACCGGGGAGCTGTTTTTT. This chain connects TRBV28 to TRBJ2-2, with TRBD1 identical over 9 bases. Germline V gene lookup returns CDR1 MDHEN and CDR2 SYDVKM. This CDR3 has 14 amino acids. V dropped 6 bases and J dropped 3; count of bases not matched to a gene: 2.